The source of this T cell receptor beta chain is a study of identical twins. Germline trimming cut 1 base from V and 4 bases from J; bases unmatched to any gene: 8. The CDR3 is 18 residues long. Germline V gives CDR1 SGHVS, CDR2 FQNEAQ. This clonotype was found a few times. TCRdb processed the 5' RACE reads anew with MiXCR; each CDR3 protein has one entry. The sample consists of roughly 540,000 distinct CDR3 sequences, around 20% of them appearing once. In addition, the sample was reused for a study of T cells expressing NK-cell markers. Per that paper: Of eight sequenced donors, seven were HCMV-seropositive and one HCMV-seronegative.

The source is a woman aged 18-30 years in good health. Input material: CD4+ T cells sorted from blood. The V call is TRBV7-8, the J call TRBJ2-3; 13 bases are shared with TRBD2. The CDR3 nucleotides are TGTGCCAGCAGCTTAGGGTGGACTAGCGGGAGAGGCGCAGATACGCAGTATTTT. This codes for CASSLGWTSGRGADTQYF.